This T cell receptor beta chain appears in the sequencing data of a study of cytomegalovirus exposure and HLA in healthy donors. Study-level points and caveats: CMV antigen specificity of three CMV-associated chains was confirmed in vitro.

Assay used: immunoSEQ multiplex PCR; TCRdb lists only in-frame clones, some missing. The data show 110,000 or so clones, approximately 91% seen once. The table lists this clone with a few counts. Its target is not known. The TCR comes from a woman aged 18-30 years in good health and CMV-seronegative. Sequences were obtained from PBMCs.

The CDR3 protein is CASSTWTGTKFGYTF. The CDR3 DNA sequence: TGTGCCAGCAGTACGTGGACAGGGACTAAGTTTGGCTACACCTTC. The chain carries TRBV28 and TRBJ1-2, with 8 bases aligning to TRBD1. The junction had 12 bases not matched to a gene; V was cut back by 5 bases and J by 7 bases. Germline CDR1 MDHEN, CDR2 SYDVKM. The CDR3 is 15 amino acids.